This record covers a single T cell receptor (beta chain). The data stem from a study of blood T cell repertoires in COVID-19. Looking at the study overall: Samples representing acute and convalescent COVID-19 were sourced from the United States, Italy and Spain. PBMCs, B-cell-depleted T cells, or T cells provided the cDNA or gDNA that made up the material.

Original methodology: Amplification of reference gene primers provided the estimated nucleated cell counts. Data came from immunoSEQ multiplex PCR; TCRdb stores just in-frame clones and leaves some out. The V and J calls and clone size are taken from that table; D and trimming were inferred from the DNA. In the table there are 45,000 to 60,000 clones, roughly 90% of which are singletons. V shed 4 bases, J shed 2 bases, and the junction held 1 base outside the gene matches. There are 13 residues in the CDR3. Germline V gene lookup returns CDR1 KGHSH and CDR2 LQKENI. This clonotype was sampled from a man in his fifties with acute or convalescent COVID-19. The genes are TRBV18 and TRBJ2-7; the match to TRBD1 covers 8 bases. Sequenced sample: peripheral blood. Here the CDR3 reads CASSRDRTYEQYF. The DNA of the CDR3 is TGTGCCAGCTCACGGGACAGGACCTACGAGCAGTACTTC.